The sequence of this TCR beta chain was determined in a study of PD-L1 blockade in urothelial cancer (dated by TCRdb to about 2017). Some background on the complete study: Every patient began therapy at some point between 2014 and 2015 and was given atezolizumab 1,200 mg intravenously every 3 weeks. About 85% of the 29 patients were identified as males with urothelial cancer of bladder origin, and a prior smoking history was reported by 18 of 29 patients. Patients had an ECOG performance status of 0 or 1 and had received between 0 and 3 prior chemotherapy regimens. Blood samples were analyzed 3 weeks after the start of treatment (second dose) and 6 weeks after the start of treatment. Blood samples gave median yields of roughly 150,000 T cells and 83,000 or so unique TCRs, along with a median clonality of around 0.08. The study was an exploratory multi-omic analysis of somatic, immune and clinical correlates of response to PD-L1 blockade with atezolizumab in urothelial cancer. Pretreatment tumor samples and matched peripheral blood, collected serially before and after atezolizumab treatment, underwent TCR sequencing. Progression-free survival longer than 6 months counted as durable clinical benefit, and TCR features were additionally tested against both progression-free and overall survival. In the same patients, whole exome sequencing and RNA sequencing of pretreatment tumors were performed in addition to TCR sequencing. Under 10 patients achieved durable clinical benefit and some 21 did not. Pretreatment blood TCR-seq was available for 30 or so patients, at least one posttreatment blood collection was obtained for some 24 patients, and tumor TCR-seq was available for some 24 patients.

Taken from the germline V gene, the CDR1 and CDR2 loops are SGHDT and YYEEEE. The CDR3 runs 14 residues from the cysteine to the phenylalanine. Kept here is only the CDR3 DNA, which spans 42 bases and is read in frame from base 1. V is shortened by 5 bases, J by 8 bases, and the region joining them spans 19 bases. What the authors observed across the whole study: A pretreatment peripheral blood TCR clonality below the median was linked to improved progression-free and overall survival. Patients with durable benefit showed greater expansion of tumor-associated TCR clones in peripheral blood 3 weeks after starting treatment (n of about 20, p = 0.022). Because the sample size was small (n ≈ 30) and many exploratory analyses were performed, the results are intended to be hypothesis-generating.

A remark on this clone: Its antigen specificity is not known. No base quality information exists; no much larger clone differs at one position.

The sample's time point label, in plain terms: peripheral blood 6 weeks after treatment start. The cohort comprised around 31 patients with locally advanced or metastatic urothelial carcinoma treated at Memorial Sloan Kettering on a trial protocol. Peripheral blood mononuclear cells were collected pretreatment and during treatment, at between 1 and 8 total time points per patient. The Qiagen DNeasy Blood extraction kit was used to purify genomic DNA from total PBMCs and tumor samples. PBMCs were collected pretreatment and during treatment, and were isolated and stored as previously described. To estimate absolute template abundance from read counts, synthetic TCR analog templates were spiked into each PCR. Using the immunoSEQ assay, TCRbeta CDR3 regions were amplified from genomic DNA with bias-controlled V and J gene primers. Sequencing of rearranged TCRbeta segments was performed at approximately 20X coverage. The original pipeline was this. Clustering was used to correct sequencing errors, and CDR3s were annotated against IMGT to assign V, D and J genes. Downstream analyses used only productive TCRbeta rearrangements and left out out-of-frame or stop-codon sequences. Clonality was computed as one minus Shannon entropy normalized by the log of the number of unique productive sequences. Fisher's exact test with Benjamini-Hochberg correction, at a threshold of adjusted p below 0.01, was used to find clones that differed between time points or between blood and tumor. Not all clones reach the TCRdb copy of this immuneACCESS table, which keeps in-frame sequences only. Checked studies attribute under half of the gap to unresolved V genes and leave the rest unexplained. D and trimming come from the DNA, and the V and J calls and clone size come from that table. The sample contains roughly 40,000 clones, about 90% of them found a single time. About 7.3% of the sample is taken by the ten largest.

The starting material was PBMCs, obtained around atezolizumab (anti-PD-L1) treatment. The chain uses TRBV5-6 and TRBJ1-1; there is no confident call for the D gene. The TCR originated in a man between 65 and 80 years old with urothelial cancer. The CDR3 region has the sequence CASSFVDKPVEAFF. The nucleotides read TGTGCCAGCAGTTTTGTTGACAAACCGGTGGAAGCTTTCTTT.